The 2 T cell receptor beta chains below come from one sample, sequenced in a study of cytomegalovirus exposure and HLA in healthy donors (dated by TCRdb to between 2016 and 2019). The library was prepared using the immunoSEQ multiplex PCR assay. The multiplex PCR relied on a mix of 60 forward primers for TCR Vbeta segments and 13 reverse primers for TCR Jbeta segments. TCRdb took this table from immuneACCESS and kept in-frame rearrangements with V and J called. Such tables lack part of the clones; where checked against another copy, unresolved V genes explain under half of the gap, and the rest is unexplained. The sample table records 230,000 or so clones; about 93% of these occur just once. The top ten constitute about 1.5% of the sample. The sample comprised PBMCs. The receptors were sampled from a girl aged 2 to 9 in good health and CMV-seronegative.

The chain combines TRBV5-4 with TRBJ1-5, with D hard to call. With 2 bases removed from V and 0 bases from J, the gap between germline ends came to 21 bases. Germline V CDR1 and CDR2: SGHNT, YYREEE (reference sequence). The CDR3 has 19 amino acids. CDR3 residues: CASSFTARRGFGSNQPQHF. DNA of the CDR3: TGTGCCAGCAGCTTCACGGCTCGCCGCGGCTTTGGTAGCAATCAGCCCCAGCATTTT.

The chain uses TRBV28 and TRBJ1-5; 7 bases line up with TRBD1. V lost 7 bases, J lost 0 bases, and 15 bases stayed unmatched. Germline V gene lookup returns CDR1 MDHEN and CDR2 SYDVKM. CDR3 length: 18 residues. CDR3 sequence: CASTKGGQRFYSNQPQHF. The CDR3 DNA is TGTGCCAGCACCAAGGGGGGACAGCGATTTTATAGCAATCAGCCCCAGCATTTT.